What follows are 29 T cell receptor beta chains derived from one specimen sequenced in a study of identical twins. Via MiXCR, TCRdb re-called the 5' RACE reads, giving one row per CDR3 protein. The repertoire consists of a few hundred thousand distinct CDR3 sequences, with roughly 10% occurring once and the leading ten covering 8% to 9.5%. The sequenced sample consisted of naive T cells sorted from blood. These receptors originate from a woman aged 45-59 years in good health.

The chain combines TRBV9 with TRBJ2-5; 7 bases fit TRBD1. This CDR3 region has 15 residues. Germline CDR1 SGDLS, CDR2 YYNGEE. V gave up 4 bases and J gave up 1 base; unmatched junction bases: 7. CDR3 bases: TGTGCCAGCAGCCAAGGGGACAGCCTCCAAGAGACCCAGTACTTC. It codes for CASSQGDSLQETQYF.

This chain joins TRBV7-2 and TRBJ2-1; D may be TRBD1 or TRBD2 (5 bases each). Germline values: CDR1 SGHTA, CDR2 FQGNSA. This CDR3 comprises 20 residues. Between the trimmed V and J ends, which lost 1 base and 2 bases, there was a span of 24 bases. CDR3 residues: CASSLELRWPGPTTYNEQFF. The DNA of the CDR3 is TGTGCCAGCAGCTTAGAGTTGAGGTGGCCGGGACCGACCACCTACAATGAGCAGTTCTTC. The complete variable domain, with remaining parts taken from reference TRBV7-2 and TRBJ2-1, reads GAGVSQSPSNKVTEKGKDVELRCDPISGHTALYWYRQSLGQGLEFLIYFQGNSAPDKSGLPSDRFSAERTGGSVSTLTIQRTQQEDSAVYLCASSLELRWPGPTTYNEQFFGPGTRLTVL.

In this sample, this clonotype turned up a few times. The chain joins TRBV11-2 to TRBJ1-1; perhaps TRBD1 as D (5 bases). Germline CDR1 and CDR2: SGHAT and FQNNGV. This CDR3 has 13 amino acids. Trimming stripped 8 bases from V and 1 base from J, with 11 bases between. CDR3 in DNA: TGTGCCAGCGGGGGTCACTCGAACACTGAAGCTTTCTTT. Translated: CASGGHSNTEAFF.

The J gene is TRBJ2-7, the V gene TRBV5-1; perhaps TRBD2 as D (6 bases). Germline values: CDR1 SGHRS, CDR2 YFSETQ. This CDR3 has 15 amino acids. Trimming took off 4 bases at V and 7 bases at J, with 21 bases between the two ends. CDR3 nucleotide sequence: TGCGCCAGCAGCGTCGGGGCTAGCGAGAGGTTTGAGCAGTACTTC. This encodes CASSVGASERFEQYF.

The chain uses TRBV2 and TRBJ2-7; 7 bases are a match to TRBD2. After removal of 6 bases from V and 6 bases from J, the junction contained 5 bases not matched to a gene. Germline CDR1 and CDR2: SNHLY and FYNNEI. This CDR3 spans 12 amino acids. For the CDR3, the DNA is TGTGCCAGCAGCAGACTAGCTTCCGAGCAGTACTTC. This codes for CASSRLASEQYF.

The chain uses TRBV9 and TRBJ1-4, with TRBD1 matching 8 bases. The junction had 8 bases not matched to a gene; V was cut back by 5 bases and J by 2 bases. The germline CDR1 and CDR2 sequences are SGDLS and YYNGEE. CDR3 length: 16 residues. The CDR3 DNA is TGTGCCAGCAGTGGACAGGGATTATCGACTAATGAAAAACTGTTTTTT. This codes for CASSGQGLSTNEKLFF. Combining the CDR3 with reference TRBV9 and TRBJ1-4 gives the whole variable domain DSGVTQTPKHLITATGQRVTLRCSPRSGDLSVYWYQQSLDQGLQFLIQYYNGEERAKGNILERFSAQQFPDLHSELNLSSLELGDSALYFCASSGQGLSTNEKLFFGSGTQLSVL.

This clonotype was observed a few times. The chain recombines TRBV9 with TRBJ2-1; TRBD2 matches 7 bases. The CDR3 totals 15 residues. Germline loops: CDR1 SGDLS, CDR2 YYNGEE. The trim removed 4 bases at V and 1 base at J, leaving 5 bases unmatched. The CDR3 here is CASSRSGISYNEQFF. For the CDR3, the DNA is TGTGCCAGCAGCCGAAGCGGGATATCCTACAATGAGCAGTTCTTC. The complete variable domain, with remaining parts taken from reference TRBV9 and TRBJ2-1, reads DSGVTQTPKHLITATGQRVTLRCSPRSGDLSVYWYQQSLDQGLQFLIQYYNGEERAKGNILERFSAQQFPDLHSELNLSSLELGDSALYFCASSRSGISYNEQFFGPGTRLTVL.

In this sample, this clonotype turned up a few times. The V and J genes are TRBV20-1 and TRBJ2-5; 8 positions match TRBD2. This CDR3 region has 13 residues. The germline CDR1 and CDR2 sequences are DFQATT and SNEGSKA (reference sequence). As DNA, the CDR3 is TGCAGCGCCTCGGGACTAGTCCGAGAGACCCAGTACTTC. Translating it yields CSASGLVRETQYF.

This clonotype was observed many times. This rearrangement joins TRBV5-5 to TRBJ2-1; 14 bases are shared with TRBD2. V gave up 5 bases and J gave up 9 bases; unmatched junction bases: 10. Germline CDR1 is SGHKS and CDR2 is YYEKEE (reference sequence). The CDR3 runs 16 residues. CDR3 nucleotide sequence: TGTGCCAGCAGATACCTACCGGGACTAGCGGGAGTTGAGCAGTTCTTC. Amino acid sequence: CASRYLPGLAGVEQFF. Supplemented by reference TRBV5-5 and TRBJ2-1, the full variable domain reads DAGVTQSPTHLIKTRGQQVTLRCSPISGHKSVSWYQQVLGQGPQFIFQYYEKEERGRGNFPDRFSARQFPNYSSELNVNALLLGDSALYLCASRYLPGLAGVEQFFGPGTRLTVL.

This chain connects TRBV20-1 to TRBJ2-3; D call uncertain. The length of the CDR3 is 15 residues. Germline CDR1 is DFQATT and CDR2 is SNEGSKA (reference sequence). V was cut by 0 bases and J by 0 bases, with 10 bases left in between. The CDR3: CSARDRAISTDTQYF. The CDR3 region has the DNA TGCAGTGCTAGAGATCGGGCTATTAGCACAGATACGCAGTATTTT.

This clonotype was detected a few times. The V call is TRBV6-5, the J call TRBJ2-1, with TRBD2 matching 12 bases. This CDR3 has 14 residues. Germline V gives CDR1 MNHEY, CDR2 SVGAGI. V was pared by 7 bases and J by 8 bases, with 6 bases of the junction left unmatched. CDR3 amino acids: CASKLAGGGYEQFF. CDR3 coding DNA: TGTGCCAGCAAACTAGCGGGAGGAGGCTATGAGCAGTTCTTC.

This clonotype has just a few counts. The rearrangement uses TRBV4-1 and TRBJ2-3; 7 nucleotides agree with TRBD2. The V gene's germline CDR1 is MGHRA and CDR2 YSYEKL. CDR3 size: 18 residues. The trim removed 1 base at V and 0 bases at J, leaving 10 bases unmatched. This chain's CDR3 is CASSQVGLAAISTDTQYF. CDR3 DNA sequence: TGCGCCAGCAGCCAAGTCGGGCTAGCGGCAATAAGCACAGATACGCAGTATTTT.

Remarks on this clonotype: A read error may be the cause here, since a much bigger clone is one base away. The CDR3 region has the DNA TGTGCCAGCAGTTTAGGGTCCCCAGATGCGCAGTATTTT. Protein product: CASSLGSPDAQYF. J is TRBJ2-3 and V is TRBV12-3 or TRBV12-4; unclear D gene. The CDR3 spans 13 residues.

The table lists this clonotype with many counts. The genes are TRBV29-1 and TRBJ2-3; 9 bases align to TRBD2. This CDR3 is built from 12 residues. The ends lost 4 bases at V and 10 bases at J; junction bases unmatched: 6. Germline V gene sequence: CDR1 SQVTM, CDR2 ANQGSEA. The CDR3 spells CSVVASGIAQYF. CDR3 DNA: TGCAGCGTTGTAGCTAGCGGGATCGCGCAGTATTTT.

V gene TRBV12-3 or TRBV12-4 combines with J gene TRBJ2-5; TRBD1 is a possible D gene (6 bases). The CDR3 contains 15 residues. V was cut by 1 base and J by 5 bases, with 14 bases left in between. The CDR3 DNA follows: TGTGCCAGCAGTTTAGGACAGCTTGACAGGGAGACCCAGTACTTC. Translating gives CASSLGQLDRETQYF.

There are many counts of this clonotype. This sequence joins TRBV7-3 and TRBJ2-2, with 10 bases fitting TRBD2. V dropped 2 bases and J dropped 1; count of bases not matched to a gene: 13. The CDR3 length is 20 residues. In germline, CDR1 is SGHTA, CDR2 FQGTGA. CDR3 coding DNA: TGTGCCAGCAGCTTATTGTCAGTGGCTAGCGGGAGTCTGAACACCGGGGAGCTGTTTTTT. This gives the protein CASSLLSVASGSLNTGELFF.

Ten or more counts support this clonotype. This rearrangement joins TRBV29-1 to TRBJ2-1; 8 bases agree with TRBD1. The CDR3 spans 14 residues. CDR1 is SQVTM, CDR2 ANQGSEA, per germline. V trimming: 1 base; J trimming: 3 bases; junction bases outside the gene matches: 2. CDR3 sequence reads: CSVEGRGLYNEQFF. The CDR3 DNA reads TGCAGCGTTGAAGGCAGGGGGCTCTACAATGAGCAGTTCTTC.

This clonotype was counted a few times. The rearrangement joins TRBV6-2 or TRBV6-3 to TRBJ2-7; D gene ambiguous. CDR1 is MNHEY, CDR2 SVGEGT, per germline. V was trimmed by 5 bases and J by 0 bases, leaving 14 bases between them. This CDR3 region has 15 residues. CDR3 loop: CASSRGPSSSYEQYF. CDR3 nucleotide sequence: TGTGCCAGCAGTCGCGGACCTTCTTCCTCCTACGAGCAGTACTTC.

This clonotype was picked up many times. The chain uses TRBV7-2 and TRBJ2-3; D call uncertain. Germline V gene lookup returns CDR1 SGHTA and CDR2 FQGNSA. V was cut by 5 bases and J by 4 bases, with 13 bases left in between. CDR3 length: 14 amino acids. The CDR3 DNA follows: TGTGCCAGCAGCCCTTCAGCGTTTCCAGATACGCAGTATTTT. Amino acid sequence: CASSPSAFPDTQYF.

This clonotype has at least ten counts. The chain carries TRBV12-3 or TRBV12-4 and TRBJ1-5; D is possibly TRBD1 (6 bases). V gave up 6 bases and J gave up 7 bases, with 13 bases separating them. This CDR3 region has 13 residues. In nucleotides, the CDR3 is TGTGCCAGCAGACCCCGACAGGACCAGCCCCAGCATTTT. This encodes CASRPRQDQPQHF.

This sequence joins TRBV5-1 and TRBJ2-7; the D gene could be TRBD1 or TRBD2 (5 bases each). Trimming shortened V by 6 bases and J by 9 bases, and 13 bases separated the two germline ends. This CDR3 contains 11 residues. CDR1 is SGHRS, CDR2 YFSETQ, per germline. Here the CDR3 reads CASKGPGRQYV. The CDR3 DNA reads TGCGCCAGCAAAGGACCGGGACGGCAGTACGTC.

This clonotype was seen more than once but under ten times. The chain recombines TRBV6-1 with TRBJ2-1, with 13 bases lining up with TRBD2. The CDR3 has 16 residues. The germline gives CDR1 MNHNS, CDR2 SASEGT. Trimming took 6 bases from V and 6 from J; bases not matched to a gene: 8. CDR3 nucleotide sequence: TGTGCCAGCAGGGGACCGGGACTAGCGGGGATCAATGAGCAGTTCTTC. Translated: CASRGPGLAGINEQFF.

The V and J genes are TRBV6-5 and TRBJ2-7; 8 bases align to TRBD2. CDR3 size: 13 residues. Trimming removed 6 bases from V and 7 bases from J; junction bases left unmatched: 8. In germline, CDR1 is MNHEY, CDR2 SVGAGI. Here the CDR3 DNA reads TGTGCCAGCAGGCCGGGCGGGGGGCGTGAGCAGTACTTC. Protein product: CASRPGGGREQYF.

This clonotype was counted ten times or more. V usage is TRBV4-1 and J usage is TRBJ1-6, with D unclear. Germline CDR1 reads MGHRA; CDR2 reads YSYEKL. With 3 bases removed from V and 10 bases from J, the gap between germline ends came to 7 bases. The CDR3 extends over 12 amino acids. The CDR3 spells CASSHPYSPLHF. The CDR3 DNA reads TGCGCCAGCAGCCATCCTTACTCACCCCTCCACTTT.

The gene calls are TRBV10-3 and TRBJ1-3; a weak D match, TRBD1 (6 bases). From germline, CDR1 is ENHRY and CDR2 SYGVKD. V lost 7 bases and J 2 bases, leaving 15 bases between the germline ends. This CDR3 is built from 15 residues. The CDR3: CAIMVRQAPGNTIYF. In nucleotides, the CDR3 is TGTGCCATCATGGTCAGACAGGCGCCTGGAAACACCATATATTTT.

This clonotype was observed a handful of times. The chain has TRBV4-1 and TRBJ1-5, with D possibly TRBD1 on 6 matching bases. The CDR3 runs 17 residues. Germline V gene lookup returns CDR1 MGHRA and CDR2 YSYEKL. V was clipped by 3 bases and J by 2 bases, with 17 bases between them. In DNA, the CDR3 is TGCGCCAGCAGCCACCCGGGGGGCTCGGGGGGCAATCAGCCCCAGCATTTT. Translated: CASSHPGGSGGNQPQHF.

This clonotype was picked up many times. The gene calls are TRBV7-2 and TRBJ2-1; D is uncertain. Germline V gene lookup returns CDR1 SGHTA and CDR2 FQGNSA. The V end was cut by 0 bases, the J end by 0 bases, with 6 bases between. This CDR3 contains 15 residues. The CDR3 DNA follows: TGTGCCAGCAGCTTAGCCAGGAGCTCCTACAATGAGCAGTTCTTC. It specifies CASSLARSSYNEQFF.

Ten or more counts support this clonotype. The rearrangement uses TRBV7-9 and TRBJ2-2; 12 bases are shared with TRBD2. Germline CDR1 SEHNR, CDR2 FQNEAQ (reference sequence). There are 17 residues in the CDR3. The V and J ends lost 2 bases and 7 bases, in that order; junction bases with no gene match: 8. CDR3 DNA: TGTGCCAGCAGCTTACTCCCTAGCGGGAGGGCCGTCGGGGAGCTGTTTTTT. Protein sequence: CASSLLPSGRAVGELFF.

This clonotype was observed a single time. This CDR3 fails to terminate in the conserved phenylalanine or tryptophan, so it likely reflects a read error. The chain couples TRBV6-1 to TRBJ2-7; a possible D gene is TRBD1 (6 bases). Per the germline V gene, CDR1 is MNHNS and CDR2 is SASEGT. V lost 7 bases, J lost 1 base, and 14 bases lay in between. The CDR3 spans 14 residues. The CDR3 here is CASIRGQRSYEQYS. CDR3 nucleotide sequence: TGTGCCAGCATTCGAGGACAGCGGTCCTACGAGCAGTACTCC.